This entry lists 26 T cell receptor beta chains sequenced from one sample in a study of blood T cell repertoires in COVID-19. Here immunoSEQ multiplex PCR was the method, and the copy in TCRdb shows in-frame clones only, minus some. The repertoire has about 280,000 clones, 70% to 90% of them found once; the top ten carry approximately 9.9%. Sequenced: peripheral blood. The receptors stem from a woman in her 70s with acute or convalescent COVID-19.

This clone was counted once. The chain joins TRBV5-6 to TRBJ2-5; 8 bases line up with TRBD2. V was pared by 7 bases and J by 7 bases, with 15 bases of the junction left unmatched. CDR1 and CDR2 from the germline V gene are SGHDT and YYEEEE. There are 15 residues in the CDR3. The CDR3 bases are TGTGCCAGCTCCGAGGGGACTAGGGGGGCCGGGACCCAGTACTTC. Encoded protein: CASSEGTRGAGTQYF.

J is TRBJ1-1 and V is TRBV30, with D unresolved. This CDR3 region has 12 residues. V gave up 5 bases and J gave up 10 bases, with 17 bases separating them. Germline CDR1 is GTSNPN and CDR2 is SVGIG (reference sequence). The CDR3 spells CAWFPQSGRAFF. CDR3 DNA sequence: TGTGCCTGGTTCCCGCAGTCGGGGAGAGCTTTCTTT.

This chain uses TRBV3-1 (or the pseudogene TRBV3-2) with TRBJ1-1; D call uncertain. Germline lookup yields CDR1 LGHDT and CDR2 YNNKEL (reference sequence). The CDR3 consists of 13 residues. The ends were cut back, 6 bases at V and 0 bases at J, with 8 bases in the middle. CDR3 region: CASSRFMNTEAFF. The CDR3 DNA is TGTGCCAGCAGTCGTTTTATGAACACTGAAGCTTTCTTT.

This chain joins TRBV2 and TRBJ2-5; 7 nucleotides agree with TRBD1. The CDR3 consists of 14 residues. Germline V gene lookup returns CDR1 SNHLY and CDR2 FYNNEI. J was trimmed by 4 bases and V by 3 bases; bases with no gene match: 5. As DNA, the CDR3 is TGTGCCAGCAGTGATTACAGGGGAAGAGAGACCCAGTACTTC. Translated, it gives CASSDYRGRETQYF.

The CDR3 is CASSVGNRGSPLHF. CDR3 bases: TGTGCCAGCAGCGTAGGTAACAGGGGGTCACCCCTCCACTTT. The chain is built from TRBV9 and TRBJ1-6, with TRBD1 matching over 8 bases. CDR3 length: 14 residues. Trimming took 0 bases from V and 10 from J; bases not matched to a gene: 3. The germline V gene has CDR1 SGDLS and CDR2 YYNGEE.

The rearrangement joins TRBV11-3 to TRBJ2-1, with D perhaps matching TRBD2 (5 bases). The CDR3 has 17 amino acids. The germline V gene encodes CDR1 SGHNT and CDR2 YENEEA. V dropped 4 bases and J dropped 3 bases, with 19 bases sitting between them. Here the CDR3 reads CASSSEDPPRVYNEQFF. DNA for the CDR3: TGTGCCAGCAGCTCAGAGGACCCTCCGAGGGTCTACAATGAGCAGTTCTTC.

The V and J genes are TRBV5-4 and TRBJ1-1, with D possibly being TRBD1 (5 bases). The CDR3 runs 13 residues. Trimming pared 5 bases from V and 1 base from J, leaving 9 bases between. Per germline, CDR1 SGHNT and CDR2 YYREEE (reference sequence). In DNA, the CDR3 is TGTGCCAGCAGTCAACAGGCGAACACTGAAGCTTTCTTT. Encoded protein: CASSQQANTEAFF. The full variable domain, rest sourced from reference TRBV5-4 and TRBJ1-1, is ETGVTQSPTHLIKTRGQQVTLRCSSQSGHNTVSWYQQALGQGPQFIFQYYREEENGRGNFPPRFSGLQFPNYSSELNVNALELDDSALYLCASSQQANTEAFFGQGTRLTVV.

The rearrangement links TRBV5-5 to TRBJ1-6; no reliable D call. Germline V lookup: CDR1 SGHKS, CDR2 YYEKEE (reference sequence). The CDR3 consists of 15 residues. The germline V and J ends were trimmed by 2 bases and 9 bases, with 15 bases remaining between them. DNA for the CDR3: TGTGCCAGCAGCTTTATCATCTGGGCAGGTTCACCCCTCCACTTT. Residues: CASSFIIWAGSPLHF.

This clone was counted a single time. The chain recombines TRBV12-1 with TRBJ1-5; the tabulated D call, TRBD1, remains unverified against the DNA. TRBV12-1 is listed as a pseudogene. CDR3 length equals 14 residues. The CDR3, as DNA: TGTGCCAGCGATGGACAGGGGGCTGTTCAGCCCCAGCATTTT. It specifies CASDGQGAVQPQHF.

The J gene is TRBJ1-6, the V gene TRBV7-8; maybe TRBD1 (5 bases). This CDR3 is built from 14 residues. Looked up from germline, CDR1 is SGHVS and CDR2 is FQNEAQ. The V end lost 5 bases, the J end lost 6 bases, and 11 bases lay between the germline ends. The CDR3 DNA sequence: TGTGCCAGCAGCCCCATTAGGGGTAATTCACCCCTCCACTTT. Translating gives CASSPIRGNSPLHF.

The chain's CDR3 is CASTIEGIQPQHF. CDR3 sequence (DNA): TGCGCCAGCACTATAGAGGGTATTCAGCCCCAGCATTTT. The chain uses TRBV10-1 and TRBJ1-5; D ambiguous. The CDR3 totals 13 residues. Germline V gene sequence: CDR1 WNHNN, CDR2 SYGVQD (reference sequence). V was pared by 7 bases and J by 6 bases, with 13 bases between.

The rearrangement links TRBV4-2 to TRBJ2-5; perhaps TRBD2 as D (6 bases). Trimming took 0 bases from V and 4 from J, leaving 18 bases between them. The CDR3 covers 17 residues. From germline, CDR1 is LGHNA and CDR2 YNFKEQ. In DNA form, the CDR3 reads TGTGCCAGCAGCCAAGAACTGGCGGCAGTGGGAGGAGAGACCCAGTACTTC. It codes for CASSQELAAVGGETQYF.

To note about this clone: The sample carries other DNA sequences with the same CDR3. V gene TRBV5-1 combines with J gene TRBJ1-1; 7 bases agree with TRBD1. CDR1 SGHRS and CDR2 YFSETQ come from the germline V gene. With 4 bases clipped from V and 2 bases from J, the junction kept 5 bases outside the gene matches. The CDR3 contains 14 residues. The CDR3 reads CASSTGQPNTEAFF. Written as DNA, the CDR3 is TGCGCCAGCAGCACGGGACAGCCAAACACTGAAGCTTTCTTT. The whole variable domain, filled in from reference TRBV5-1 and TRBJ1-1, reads KAGVTQTPRYLIKTRGQQVTLSCSPISGHRSVSWYQQTPGQGLQFLFEYFSETQRNKGNFPGRFSGRQFSNSRSEMNVSTLELGDSALYLCASSTGQPNTEAFFGQGTRLTVV.

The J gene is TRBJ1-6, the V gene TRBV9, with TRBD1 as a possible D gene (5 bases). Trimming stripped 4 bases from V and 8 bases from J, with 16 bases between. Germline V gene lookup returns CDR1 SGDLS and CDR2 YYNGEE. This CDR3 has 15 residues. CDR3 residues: CASSPQGLVDSPLHF. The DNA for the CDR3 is TGTGCCAGCAGCCCTCAGGGCCTTGTTGATTCACCCCTCCACTTT.

CDR3 DNA: TGTGCCAGCAGCTTTTCCGGGACACTCAACACTGAAGCTTTCTTT. It codes for CASSFSGTLNTEAFF. The chain has TRBV5-5 and TRBJ1-1; D may be TRBD1 (6 bases). This CDR3 has 15 amino acids. Germline V gene data show CDR1 as SGHKS and CDR2 as YYEKEE (reference sequence). Trimming pared 2 bases from V and 2 bases from J, leaving 13 bases between.

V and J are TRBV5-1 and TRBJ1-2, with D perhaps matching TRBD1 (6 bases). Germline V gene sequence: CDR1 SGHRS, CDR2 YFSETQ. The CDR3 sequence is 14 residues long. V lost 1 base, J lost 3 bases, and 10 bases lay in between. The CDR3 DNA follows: TGCGCCAGCAGCTTGCAGGGGTCGGACTATGGCTACACCTTC. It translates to CASSLQGSDYGYTF. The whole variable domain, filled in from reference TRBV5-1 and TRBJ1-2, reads KAGVTQTPRYLIKTRGQQVTLSCSPISGHRSVSWYQQTPGQGLQFLFEYFSETQRNKGNFPGRFSGRQFSNSRSEMNVSTLELGDSALYLCASSLQGSDYGYTFGSGTRLTVV.

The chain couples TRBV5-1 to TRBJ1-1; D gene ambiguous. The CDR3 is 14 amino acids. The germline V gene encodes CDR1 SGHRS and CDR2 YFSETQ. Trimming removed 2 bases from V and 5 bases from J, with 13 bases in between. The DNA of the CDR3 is TGCGCCAGCAGCTTAGCCAAAGGAGGAACTGAAGCTTTCTTT. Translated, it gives CASSLAKGGTEAFF.

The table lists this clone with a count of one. CDR3 region: CASKGAGQGSEAFF. The CDR3 DNA sequence: TGTGCCAGCAAGGGCGCGGGACAGGGTTCAGAAGCTTTCTTT. The rearrangement uses TRBV2 and TRBJ1-1; TRBD1 aligns across 9 bases. This CDR3 has 14 amino acids. Germline values: CDR1 SNHLY, CDR2 FYNNEI. Trimming cost V 7 bases and J 8 bases; bases outside gene matches: 11.

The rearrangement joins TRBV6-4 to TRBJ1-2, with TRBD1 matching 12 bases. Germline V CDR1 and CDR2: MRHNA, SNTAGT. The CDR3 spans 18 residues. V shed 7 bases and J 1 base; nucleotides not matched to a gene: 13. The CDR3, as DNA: TGTGCCAGCACCCCCGGCGGGACAGGGGGCCTCCTTAACTATGGCTACACCTTC. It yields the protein CASTPGGTGGLLNYGYTF.

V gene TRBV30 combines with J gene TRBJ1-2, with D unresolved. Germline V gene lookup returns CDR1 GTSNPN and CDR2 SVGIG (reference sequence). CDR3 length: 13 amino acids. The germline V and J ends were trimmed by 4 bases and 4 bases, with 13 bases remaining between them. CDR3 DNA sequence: TGTGCCTGGACAAGGAACAGCATCTATGGCTACACCTTC. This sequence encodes CAWTRNSIYGYTF.

CDR3 coding DNA: TGTGCCAGCAGCTCACAGGGGGCGTCGGATACGCAGTATTTT. As protein: CASSSQGASDTQYF. The chain carries TRBV7-3 and TRBJ2-3; TRBD1 matches at 9 bases. V dropped 4 bases and J dropped 6; count of bases not matched to a gene: 5. The CDR3 has 14 amino acids. Germline V gene sequence: CDR1 SGHTA, CDR2 FQGTGA.

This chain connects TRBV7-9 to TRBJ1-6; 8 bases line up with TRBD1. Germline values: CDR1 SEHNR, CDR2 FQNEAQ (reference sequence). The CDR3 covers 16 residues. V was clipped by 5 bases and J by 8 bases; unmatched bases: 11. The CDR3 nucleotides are TGTGCCAGCAGCCTAACGACAGGGGCCTTTTATTCACCCCTCCACTTT. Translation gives CASSLTTGAFYSPLHF.

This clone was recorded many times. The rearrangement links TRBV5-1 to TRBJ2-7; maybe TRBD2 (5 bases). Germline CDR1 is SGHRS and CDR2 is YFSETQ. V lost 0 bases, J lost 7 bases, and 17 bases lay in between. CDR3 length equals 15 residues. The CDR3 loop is CASSLVWESLREQYF. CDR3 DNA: TGCGCCAGCAGCTTGGTCTGGGAGTCATTGCGGGAGCAGTACTTC.

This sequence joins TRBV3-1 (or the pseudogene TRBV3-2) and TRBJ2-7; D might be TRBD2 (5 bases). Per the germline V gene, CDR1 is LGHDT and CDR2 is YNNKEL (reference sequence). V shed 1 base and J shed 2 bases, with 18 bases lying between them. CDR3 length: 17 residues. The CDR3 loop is CASSQAPGRTRAYEQYF. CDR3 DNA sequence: TGTGCCAGCAGCCAAGCTCCCGGCCGAACGAGGGCCTACGAGCAGTACTTC.

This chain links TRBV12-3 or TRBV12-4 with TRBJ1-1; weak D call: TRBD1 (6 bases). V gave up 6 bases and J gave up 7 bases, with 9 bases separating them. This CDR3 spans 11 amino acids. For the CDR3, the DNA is TGTGCCAGCAGCCTCAGGGGTGAAGCTTTCTTT. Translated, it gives CASSLRGEAFF.

The CDR3: CASSSPPYGANVLTF. Here the CDR3 DNA reads TGTGCCAGCAGCTCCCCCCCTTATGGGGCCAACGTCCTGACTTTC. The chain uses TRBV7-2 and TRBJ2-6; D unresolved. Germline CDR1 reads SGHTA; CDR2 reads FQGNSA. V shed 4 bases and J shed 3 bases, with 10 bases lying between them. The CDR3 spans 15 residues.